This T cell receptor (beta chain) was identified in a study of vaccination and CD4 T cells after COVID-19 (dated by TCRdb to the early 2020s). Background on the whole study: Every convalescent patient had a positive nasal swab PCR test for SARS-CoV-2, with mild disease in 9 or 10 patients and severe disease in one. The convalescent cohort comprised six males and four females, including two Hispanic individuals, seven Caucasians, two Asians and one multiracial person. Two doses of either the Pfizer-BioNTech BNT162b2 vaccine (n=8) or the Moderna mRNA-1273 vaccine (n=2) were administered to participants. Post-COVID blood samples from convalescent patients were collected a median of roughly 100 days after diagnosis, with a range of about 30 to 170 days. Post-vaccine blood samples were obtained a median of about 70 days after the second vaccine dose, with a range of about 13 to 250 days. For stimulating the cultures, overlapping spike peptide pools were used, derived from SARS-CoV-2 as well as from the common cold coronaviruses HCoV-NL63, HCoV-OC43 and HCoV-229E. As controls, cultures received a CEFX viral epitope pool (the positive control), an HIV-1 Nef peptide pool (the negative control), or no peptide at all. In under twelve COVID-19 convalescent patients and a few infection-naive healthy vaccine recipients, researchers compared the spike-specific CD4+ TCR repertoire from before mRNA vaccination with the repertoire from after. The research as a whole found: Among the post-vaccine SARS-CoV-2-reactive clones in convalescent patients, a median roughly 85% showed up only after vaccination, which suggests vaccine-specific priming. Nearly all vaccine-specific clones in convalescent patients (304 of 307) were mono-reactive for SARS-CoV-2 spike rather than cross-reactive with common cold coronaviruses. The median number of SARS-CoV-2-reactive clonotypes rose from around 22 after infection to 38 after vaccination, but the change was not significant. The number of convalescent patients in the study was relatively small, and the study did not examine early timepoints following natural infection.

Receptor libraries were prepared by PCR. DNA from cultured CD4+ T cells was subjected to TCR sequencing with the Oncomine TCR Beta short-read assay at the Johns Hopkins FTIC core. Genomic DNA was extracted from the cultured CD4+ T cells with the QIAamp micro DNA kit. Oncomine TCR Beta libraries from cultured CD4+ T cells were pooled using unique dual indexes and sequenced on an Illumina iSeq 100. In the source study's methods: Non-productive sequences were removed, and CDR3s that did not start with C, did not end with F or W, or were shorter than 7 amino acids were discarded. The MANAFEST web application identified antigen-specific clonotypes by comparing peptide-stimulated wells against reference wells and other culture wells. To be called positive, a clone needed an FDR below 0.05, an odds ratio above 5, and a productive frequency above 0.1% in at least two of three replicate wells. A clonotype was classed as cross-reactive if the clonotype showed significant expansion both in SARS-CoV-2 spike wells and in at least one common cold coronavirus spike condition. Levenshtein distances (stringdist) and unrooted phylogenetic trees (ape) in R version 3.6.1 were used to assess CDR3 homology. TCRdb reran the public reads through fastp at Q25 and MiXCR, keeping productive beta chains. Rows with a matching CDR3 protein are joined into one entry that keeps the most common DNA and genes. TCRdb, rather than the study authors, made the V and J calls. In this sample the table shows around 5,000 distinct CDR3 sequences, 44% of which occur a single time. The ten largest clones take up about 44% of the sample.

This clonotype was seen a few times. Its antigen is unknown. No base quality information exists; no much larger clone differs at one position. V drops 3 bases and J drops 4 bases, leaving 15 bases in between. The CDR3 has 14 amino acids, counting the end cysteine and phenylalanine. Only CDR3 DNA remains: 42 bases, in frame from the first base. CDR1 and CDR2 are read off the germline V gene (reference sequence) as DFQATT and SNEGSKA. The sample's treatment or condition label, decoded: roughly 10-day PBMC culture with coronavirus spike peptide pools or control peptides (ViraFEST assay). The ViraFEST assay, used in the study, expanded antigen-specific T cells with peptide pools and then identified the expanded clonotypes through TCR sequencing. The convalescent patients' positive SARS-CoV-2 PCR tests fell between March and December 2020, which was before the Alpha, Beta and Delta variants emerged in the United States. Each well held millions of PBMCs cultured with approximately 10 ug/ml peptide pools in IMDM containing approximately 5% human AB serum and 9.5 to 10 IU/ml IL-2. Half of the culture medium was replaced with fresh IL-2-containing medium on days 3 and 7. Once the cells had been in culture for around nine days, the EasySep CD4+ T cell isolation kit was used to isolate CD4+ T cells by negative selection. Ficoll-Paque Plus gradient centrifugation was used to isolate PBMCs from whole blood, and the isolated PBMCs were then either used fresh or cryopreserved at -140C. Each culture condition was generally run in triplicate wells.

This chain joins TRBV20-1 to TRBJ1-1; no D gene call is confident. Material: CD4+ T cells from blood, cultured in vitro, obtained after SARS-CoV-2 vaccination. This receptor was identified in a human donor who had recovered from COVID-19. The DNA sequence is as follows: TGCAGTGCTAGGGTTCGCAGAATGAGCACTGAAGCTTTCTTT. It specifies CSARVRRMSTEAFF.